The clone carrying this TCR beta chain is categorized as large. Its antigen remains unknown. The entry originates in a study of T cell therapy after organ transplantation. Study in general: Long-term post-therapy samples: blood collected 20 to 29 weeks after completing therapy. Study-wide points: Post-therapy reconstitution appeared to include transferred and endogenous clonotypes. Lower pretherapy CD8 clonality went with larger post-therapy fold change.

This CDR3 is 15 amino acids long. Germline V CDR1 and CDR2: SGHVS, FQNEAQ. The V segment lost 0 bases and the J segment 8 bases; nucleotides outside the gene matches: 4. Assay used: immunoSEQ multiplex PCR; TCRdb lists only in-frame clones, some missing. This table holds about 2,400 clones, about 70% found once. Sample time point: 20-29 weeks after completion of therapy. Drug-resistant or recurrent cytomegalovirus affected these solid-organ transplant recipient patients. The chain carries TRBV7-8 and TRBJ1-2; TRBD1 matches 12 bases. The starting material was CD8+ T cells from blood, obtained after autologous CMV-specific T cell therapy. This TCR came from a human patient who had received a solid organ transplant and had CMV disease. Certain T cells may be donor cells from the graft. The CDR3 region is CASSLAGQGAGGYTF. DNA of the CDR3: TGTGCCAGCAGCTTAGCGGGACAGGGGGCGGGAGGCTACACCTTC.